The entry that follows covers one T cell receptor (beta chain) sequence. This record comes from a study of shared clonotypes between healthy human individuals. CDR1 is SGHRS, CDR2 YFSETQ, per germline. After removal of 2 bases from V and 5 bases from J, the junction contained 10 bases not matched to a gene. The CDR3 is 15 amino acids. Only CD45RO-negative cells positively selected for CCR7 counted as naive CD8 cells, so terminally differentiated effector memory CD45RA+ cells were excluded. The donor population consisted of healthy HIV-negative adults with no recent acute infections or vaccinations. Sequencing was performed with immunoSEQ multiplex PCR; in TCRdb, only in-frame clones are kept and a portion is missing. The table records approximately 810,000 clones, nearly 95% of them present only once.

The chain uses TRBV5-1 and TRBJ2-7, with 7 nucleotides matching TRBD2. What was sequenced was naive CD8+ T cells sorted from blood. This clonotype was obtained from a man younger than 45 in good health. The CDR3: CASSLKAGVFHEQYF. CDR3 DNA: TGCGCCAGCAGCTTAAAGGCGGGAGTTTTCCACGAGCAGTACTTC.